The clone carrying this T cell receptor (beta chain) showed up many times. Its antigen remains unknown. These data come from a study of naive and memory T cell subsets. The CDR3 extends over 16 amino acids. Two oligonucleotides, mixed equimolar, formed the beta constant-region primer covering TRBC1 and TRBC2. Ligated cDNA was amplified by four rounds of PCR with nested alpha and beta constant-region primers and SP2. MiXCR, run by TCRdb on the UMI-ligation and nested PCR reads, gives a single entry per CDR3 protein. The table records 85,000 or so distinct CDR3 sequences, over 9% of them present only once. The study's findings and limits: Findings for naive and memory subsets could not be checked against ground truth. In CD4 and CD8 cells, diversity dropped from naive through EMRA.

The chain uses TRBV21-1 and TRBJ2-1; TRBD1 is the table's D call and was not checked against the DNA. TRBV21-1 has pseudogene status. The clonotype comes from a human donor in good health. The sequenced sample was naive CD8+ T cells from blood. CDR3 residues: CASSYSEGVPYNEQFF. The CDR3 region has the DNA TGTGCCAGCAGCTACTCGGAAGGGGTGCCCTACAATGAGCAGTTCTTC.